This TCR beta chain was identified in a study of blood T cell repertoires in COVID-19. There are 15 residues in the CDR3. V lost 1 base to trimming and J lost 7 bases; unmatched junction nucleotides: 8. In germline, CDR1 is GTSNPN, CDR2 SVGIG (reference sequence). Per the study methods: Amplification from reference gene primers served as the basis for estimated nucleated cell counts. The method was immunoSEQ multiplex PCR; TCRdb's version includes in-frame clones alone and lacks a portion of them. D and trimming were read from the DNA, whereas the V and J calls and clone size are those reported in that table. This table holds a few hundred thousand clones, around 86% found once.

The rearrangement links TRBV30 to TRBJ1-4, with TRBD1 matching 8 bases. The sequencing sample was made of peripheral blood. This sequence was found in a woman between 25 and 40 years old with active or convalescent COVID-19. CDR3 loop: CAWSGGDRRGEKLFF. DNA of the CDR3: TGTGCCTGGAGTGGGGGGGACAGGCGTGGTGAAAAACTGTTTTTT.